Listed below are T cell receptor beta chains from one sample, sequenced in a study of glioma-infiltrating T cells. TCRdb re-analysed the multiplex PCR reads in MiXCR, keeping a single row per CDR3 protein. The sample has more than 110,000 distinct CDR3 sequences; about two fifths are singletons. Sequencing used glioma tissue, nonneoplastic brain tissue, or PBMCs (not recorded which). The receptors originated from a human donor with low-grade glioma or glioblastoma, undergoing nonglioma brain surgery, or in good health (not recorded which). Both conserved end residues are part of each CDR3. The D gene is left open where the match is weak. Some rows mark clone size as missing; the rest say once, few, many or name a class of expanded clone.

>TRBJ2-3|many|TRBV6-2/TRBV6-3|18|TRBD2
CASSYVVGSGKETDTQYF
TGTGCCAGCAGTTACGTCGTGGGTAGCGGGAAGGAGACAGATACGCAGTATTTT
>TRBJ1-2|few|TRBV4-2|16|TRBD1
CASRPEQGAANYGYTF
TGTGCCAGCAGGCCTGAACAGGGGGCCGCTAACTATGGCTACACCTTC
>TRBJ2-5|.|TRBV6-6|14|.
CASSSYGSQETQYF
TGTGCCAGCAGTTCATATGGGTCCCAAGAGACCCAGTACTTC
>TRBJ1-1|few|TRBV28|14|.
CASSLNPPNTEAFF
TGTGCCAGCAGTTTGAACCCACCTAACACTGAAGCTTTCTTT
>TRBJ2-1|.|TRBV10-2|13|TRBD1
CATELDRGNEQFF
TGTGCCACCGAGCTGGACAGGGGCAATGAGCAGTTCTTC
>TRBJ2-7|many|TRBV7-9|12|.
CASSFSTYEQYF
TGTGCCAGCAGCTTCTCAACCTACGAGCAGTACTTC
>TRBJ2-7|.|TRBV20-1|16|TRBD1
CSARGALNRGTYEQYF
TGCAGTGCTAGAGGGGCCTTGAACAGGGGAACCTACGAGCAGTACTTC
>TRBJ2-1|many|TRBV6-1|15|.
CASSTPDSPYNEQFF
TGTGCCAGCAGTACACCGGACAGCCCCTACAATGAGCAGTTCTTC
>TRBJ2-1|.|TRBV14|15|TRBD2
CASSVRDYSYNEQFF
TGTGCCAGCAGCGTCCGGGACTACTCCTACAATGAGCAGTTCTTC
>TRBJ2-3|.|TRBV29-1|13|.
CSAPLLSTDTQYF
TGCAGCGCCCCCTTACTTAGCACAGATACGCAGTATTTT
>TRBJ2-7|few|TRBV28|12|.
CASRDSGNEQYF
TGTGCCAGCAGGGACAGTGGTAACGAGCAGTACTTC